These 32 T cell receptor beta chains share one sample of origin, sequenced in a study of shared clonotypes between healthy human individuals. CD45RO-negative, CCR7-selected cells formed the naive CD8 fraction, which excluded terminally differentiated effector memory CD45RA+ cells. TCRdb keeps only in-frame clones here, not all; method: immunoSEQ multiplex PCR. Seen here are roughly 890,000 clones, over 90% observed once, and the top ten hold about 25%. The sample consisted of naive CD8+ T cells sorted from blood. Every receptor here comes from a man aged 25 to 45 in good health.

Details on this clone: The sample has other DNA sequences that encode this CDR3 too. The chain employs TRBV6-5 and TRBJ2-1; D is unresolved. The V gene's germline CDR1 is MNHEY and CDR2 SVGAGI. Trimming cost V 0 bases and J 5 bases, with 2 bases left between them. CDR3 size: 12 residues. CDR3 nucleotide sequence: TGTGCCAGCAGTTACTCGAACAATGAGCAGTTCTTC. Translating gives CASSYSNNEQFF.

This chain links TRBV6-6 with TRBJ1-1; 9 nucleotides agree with TRBD1. Trimming cost V 5 bases and J 10 bases; bases outside gene matches: 17. The CDR3 length is 16 residues. The germline gives CDR1 MNHNY, CDR2 SVGAGI (reference sequence). CDR3 in DNA: TGTGCCAGCAGTCACCTCGGTGTGGGACAGGGTAAGGGAGCTTTCTTT. Encoded protein: CASSHLGVGQGKGAFF.

The chain recombines TRBV5-6 with TRBJ2-4; 8 bases match TRBD1. This CDR3 contains 17 residues. Germline CDR1 SGHDT, CDR2 YYEEEE. Trimming at V came to 0 bases and at J to 1 base, leaving 6 bases not matched to a gene. CDR3 in DNA: TGTGCCAGCAGCTTGGCCAAGACAGGGGTGGCCAAAAACATTCAGTACTTC. Translating gives CASSLAKTGVAKNIQYF.

The chain joins TRBV2 to TRBJ1-5; no firm D call. The V end was cut by 5 bases, the J end by 4 bases, with 12 bases between. Germline V gene data show CDR1 as SNHLY and CDR2 as FYNNEI. This CDR3 comprises 14 residues. The CDR3 region has the DNA TGTGCCAGCAGTCTAGGGCTTAAGAATCAGCCCCAGCATTTT. It translates to CASSLGLKNQPQHF.

V and J are TRBV27 and TRBJ2-1; D unresolved. The CDR3 runs to 14 residues. Germline-derived CDR1 and CDR2 are MNHEY and SMNVEV (reference sequence). Trimming pared 7 bases from V and 1 base from J, leaving 11 bases between. The CDR3 nucleotides are TGTGCCAGCACCCCCGTTGGTTCCTACAATGAGCAGTTCTTC. Translation: CASTPVGSYNEQFF.

A single count supports this clone. The chain links TRBV19 to TRBJ2-3; no clear D gene. Trimming removed 8 bases at V and 6 bases at J, with 18 bases between. Germline V lookup: CDR1 LNHDA, CDR2 SQIVND (reference sequence). The CDR3 extends over 14 amino acids. The CDR3 DNA is TGTGCCAGTTCTCCCGCCGGCCTTTCGGATACGCAGTATTTT. The encoded protein is CASSPAGLSDTQYF.

This chain connects TRBV9 to TRBJ1-1; D is possibly TRBD1 (5 bases). Per germline, CDR1 SGDLS and CDR2 YYNGEE. The CDR3 runs 15 residues. Trimming removed 3 bases from V and 4 bases from J, with 16 bases in between. CDR3: CASSAGTGRGTEAFF. Written as DNA, the CDR3 is TGTGCCAGCAGCGCCGGGACCGGAAGGGGCACTGAAGCTTTCTTT.

This chain uses TRBV15 with TRBJ1-2; D is possibly TRBD1 (5 bases). V gave up 0 bases and J gave up 8 bases, with 13 bases separating them. Germline CDR1 is LNHNV and CDR2 is YYDKDF (reference sequence). The CDR3 is made up of 14 amino acids. CDR3 sequence reads: CATSRDLGVLGYTF. Here the CDR3 DNA reads TGTGCCACCAGCAGAGATTTGGGGGTGTTGGGCTACACCTTC.

The rearrangement links TRBV28 to TRBJ2-3; perhaps D is TRBD1 or TRBD2 (5 bases each). Per the germline V gene, CDR1 is MDHEN and CDR2 is SYDVKM. The length of the CDR3 is 13 residues. The germline V and J ends were trimmed by 8 bases and 3 bases, with 12 bases remaining between them. CDR3 DNA sequence: TGTGCCAGCTCCTTGGGGGAGACAGATACGCAGTATTTT. It translates to CASSLGETDTQYF.

The rearrangement uses TRBV30 and TRBJ2-5; unclear D gene. Trimming removed 0 bases from V and 5 bases from J, with 4 bases in between. The germline CDR1 and CDR2 sequences are GTSNPN and SVGIG (reference sequence). The CDR3 sequence is 11 residues long. CDR3 in DNA: TGTGCCTGGAGTGTAGTTGAGACCCAGTACTTC. Encoded protein: CAWSVVETQYF.

The chain carries TRBV29-1 and TRBJ2-5; 10 bases map to TRBD1. The CDR3 contains 17 residues. CDR1 and CDR2 from the germline V gene are SQVTM and ANQGSEA. V was clipped by 3 bases and J by 1 base; unmatched bases: 11. The CDR3 nucleotides are TGCAGCGTTGATGGGACAGGGGAGTTAAGAGGCCAAGAGACCCAGTACTTC. It yields the protein CSVDGTGELRGQETQYF. The full variable domain, its missing parts supplied by reference TRBV29-1 and TRBJ2-5, is SAVISQKPSRDICQRGTSLTIQCQVDSQVTMMFWYRQQPGQSLTLIATANQGSEATYESGFVIDKFPISRPNLTFSTLTVSNMSPEDSSIYLCSVDGTGELRGQETQYFGPGTRLLVL.

The chain joins TRBV9 to TRBJ2-7; TRBD2 matches at 9 bases. Per the germline V gene, CDR1 is SGDLS and CDR2 is YYNGEE. V dropped 0 bases and J dropped 0; count of bases not matched to a gene: 7. The CDR3 runs 17 residues. CDR3 in DNA: TGTGCCAGCAGCGTAGGACATCTAGCGGGGCCCTCCTACGAGCAGTACTTC. Amino acids: CASSVGHLAGPSYEQYF.

This clone came up once. V is TRBV6-5 and J is TRBJ2-4; 7 nucleotides line up with TRBD1. The V segment lost 4 bases and the J segment 12 bases; nucleotides outside the gene matches: 12. The germline V gene has CDR1 MNHEY and CDR2 SVGAGI. The CDR3 totals 14 residues. The CDR3 nucleotides read TGTGCCAGCAGTTCCCAGCCGGGACACAGGGGTCAGTACTTC. This gives the protein CASSSQPGHRGQYF.

This sequence joins TRBV6-5 and TRBJ2-2, with D unresolved. The V gene lost 10 bases and the J gene lost 0 bases, with 9 bases spanning the gap. Germline CDR1 MNHEY, CDR2 SVGAGI. This CDR3 is built from 13 residues. The CDR3 here is CAIGRTNTGELFF. CDR3 DNA: TGTGCCATCGGGCGGACGAACACCGGGGAGCTGTTTTTT.

A single count supports this clone. V gene TRBV13 combines with J gene TRBJ1-1; 9 nucleotides align to TRBD1. This CDR3 is 13 amino acids long. The V and J ends lost 0 bases and 11 bases, in that order; junction bases with no gene match: 4. The germline V gene encodes CDR1 PRHDT and CDR2 FYEKMQ (reference sequence). CDR3: CASSLGGQGTAFF. In DNA form, the CDR3 reads TGTGCCAGCAGCTTAGGGGGACAGGGAACGGCTTTCTTT.

CDR3 DNA: TGCGCCAGCAGCTTGGCCCAATTTGATAGCCGCGTTTATGCCCAGTACTTC. Protein product: CASSLAQFDSRVYAQYF. This chain uses TRBV5-1 with TRBJ2-5; D gene ambiguous. This CDR3 is 17 amino acids long. V lost 0 bases and J lost 9, with 24 bases in between. CDR1 SGHRS and CDR2 YFSETQ come from the germline V gene.

The rearrangement links TRBV7-9 to TRBJ2-7; the D is unclear. The germline V and J ends were trimmed by 5 bases and 6 bases, with 11 bases remaining between them. Germline V gene sequence: CDR1 SEHNR, CDR2 FQNEAQ (reference sequence). This CDR3 comprises 12 residues. CDR3 sequence: CASSPTGFEQYF. The CDR3 nucleotides are TGTGCCAGCAGCCCGACTGGATTCGAGCAGTACTTC.

The chain employs TRBV6-6 and TRBJ1-1; D gene ambiguous. CDR1 and CDR2 from the germline V gene are MNHNY and SVGAGI (reference sequence). The germline V and J ends were trimmed by 5 bases and 4 bases, with 11 bases remaining between them. This CDR3 spans 13 amino acids. CDR3 sequence reads: CASSTLGGTEAFF. The CDR3 nucleotides read TGTGCCAGCAGTACCTTGGGTGGCACTGAAGCTTTCTTT.

V and J are TRBV28 and TRBJ2-5; D uncertain. Trimming pared 6 bases from V and 3 bases from J, leaving 8 bases between. Germline lookup yields CDR1 MDHEN and CDR2 SYDVKM. CDR3 length: 12 residues. The CDR3 DNA is TGTGCCAGCAGCCGTAACGAAGAGACCCAGTACTTC. The encoded protein is CASSRNEETQYF.

V gene TRBV19 combines with J gene TRBJ2-1; D remains unclear. The ends were cut back, 5 bases at V and 7 bases at J, with 12 bases in the middle. CDR1 is LNHDA, CDR2 SQIVND, per germline (reference sequence). The CDR3 sequence is 13 residues long. CDR3 amino acids: CASSWPGRNEQFF. The CDR3 DNA is TGTGCCAGTAGTTGGCCAGGCCGAAATGAGCAGTTCTTC.

J is TRBJ1-3 and V is TRBV27; perhaps TRBD1 as D (6 bases). The germline V and J ends were trimmed by 6 bases and 0 bases, with 18 bases remaining between them. Germline V lookup: CDR1 MNHEY, CDR2 SMNVEV (reference sequence). The CDR3 extends over 17 amino acids. This chain's CDR3 is CASSPRGGGFSGNTIYF. As DNA, the CDR3 is TGTGCCAGCAGCCCGCGAGGGGGAGGATTCTCTGGAAACACCATATATTTT.

V gene TRBV19 combines with J gene TRBJ2-1, with D possibly being TRBD1 or TRBD2 (5 bases each). V was clipped by 0 bases and J by 0 bases, with 9 bases between them. Germline loops: CDR1 LNHDA, CDR2 SQIVND (reference sequence). The CDR3 consists of 16 residues. CDR3 residues: CASSIDEGSSYNEQFF. CDR3 nucleotides: TGTGCCAGTAGTATAGATGAGGGGAGCTCCTACAATGAGCAGTTCTTC.

The V and J genes are TRBV27 and TRBJ1-2, with D tentatively TRBD1 (5 bases). There are 13 residues in the CDR3. Germline V CDR1 and CDR2: MNHEY, SMNVEV (reference sequence). The ends were cut back, 5 bases at V and 4 bases at J, with 11 bases in the middle. For the CDR3, the DNA is TGTGCCAGCAGTCGACAGCCCTTCTATGGCTACACCTTC. Protein sequence: CASSRQPFYGYTF.

The rearrangement uses TRBV7-9 and TRBJ1-2; possibly TRBD1 for D (5 bases). The ends were cut back, 5 bases at V and 7 bases at J, with 20 bases in the middle. Germline CDR1 and CDR2: SEHNR and FQNEAQ (reference sequence). This CDR3 is 15 amino acids long. The CDR3 sequence is CASSPGTPRVGGYTF. The CDR3 DNA reads as TGTGCCAGCAGCCCTGGGACTCCCCGGGTCGGTGGCTACACCTTC.

This chain uses TRBV29-1 with TRBJ2-1; 10 bases fit TRBD2. V lost 4 bases and J lost 2; bases outside the gene matches: 14. This CDR3 has 18 residues. Germline V lookup: CDR1 SQVTM, CDR2 ANQGSEA. CDR3 in DNA: TGCAGCGTTGCGGGGACGCTAGCGGGAGAGAGGACCTACAATGAGCAGTTCTTC. It yields the protein CSVAGTLAGERTYNEQFF.

With regard to this clone: This sample includes further DNA sequences coding for the same CDR3. This chain joins TRBV27 and TRBJ2-7; no reliable D call. Germline V gives CDR1 MNHEY, CDR2 SMNVEV (reference sequence). V lost 6 bases, J lost 2 bases, and 14 bases lay in between. This CDR3 is 14 amino acids long. The CDR3 is CASSPASRAYEQYF. Written as DNA, the CDR3 is TGTGCCAGCAGCCCAGCGAGCCGGGCCTACGAGCAGTACTTC.

This clone was detected only a few times. Here the CDR3 DNA reads TGTGCAAGTCGCTTAGTATTTCGGACAGGGATAATTCACTTCCAAGAGACCCAGTACTTC. Translating it yields CASRLVFRTGIIHFQETQYF. V gene TRBV12-2 combines with J gene TRBJ2-5; no DNA check was done on the table's D call, TRBD1. TRBV12-2 is a pseudogene. This CDR3 region has 20 residues.

The chain uses TRBV18 and TRBJ1-4; tentative D call: TRBD1 (6 bases). There are 14 residues in the CDR3. Germline V lookup: CDR1 KGHSH, CDR2 LQKENI. Trimming stripped 0 bases from V and 7 bases from J, with 9 bases between. The CDR3 DNA reads as TGTGCCAGCTCACCACCGCTAGGGGGTGAAAAACTGTTTTTT. It specifies CASSPPLGGEKLFF.

Worth noting for this clone: Other DNA sequences of this sample code for an identical CDR3. This rearrangement joins TRBV5-4 to TRBJ2-7; 10 bases fit TRBD2. V was pared by 0 bases and J by 4 bases, with 4 bases of the junction left unmatched. This CDR3 is 15 amino acids long. From germline, CDR1 is SGHNT and CDR2 YYREEE (reference sequence). The CDR3 loop reads CASSLEASGSYEQYF. The CDR3 DNA sequence: TGTGCCAGCAGCTTGGAGGCTAGCGGGAGTTACGAGCAGTACTTC.

This sequence joins TRBV7-9 and TRBJ2-1, with 8 nucleotides matching TRBD2. V lost 0 bases, J lost 9 bases, and 7 bases stayed unmatched. The length of the CDR3 is 15 residues. Germline V gene sequence: CDR1 SEHNR, CDR2 FQNEAQ (reference sequence). CDR3 residues: CASSLAQREWGEQFF. For the CDR3, the DNA is TGTGCCAGCAGCTTAGCTCAGCGGGAGTGGGGTGAGCAGTTCTTC.

The rearrangement joins TRBV4-3 to TRBJ1-5; D is unresolved. The germline V and J ends were trimmed by 4 bases and 4 bases, with 17 bases remaining between them. The germline V gene encodes CDR1 LGHNA and CDR2 YSLEER. There are 16 residues in the CDR3. In DNA, the CDR3 is TGCGCCAGCAGCCCAAACACCGGCTGGGCGAATCAGCCCCAGCATTTT. Translation gives CASSPNTGWANQPQHF.

V is TRBV6-5 and J is TRBJ2-7; perhaps TRBD2 as D (6 bases). The germline V gene has CDR1 MNHEY and CDR2 SVGAGI. The CDR3 runs 15 residues. Trimming stripped 2 bases from V and 1 base from J, with 12 bases between. The CDR3 coding sequence is TGTGCCAGCAGTTACGACTCGCGGGGTTCCTACGAGCAGTACTTC. Translated: CASSYDSRGSYEQYF.